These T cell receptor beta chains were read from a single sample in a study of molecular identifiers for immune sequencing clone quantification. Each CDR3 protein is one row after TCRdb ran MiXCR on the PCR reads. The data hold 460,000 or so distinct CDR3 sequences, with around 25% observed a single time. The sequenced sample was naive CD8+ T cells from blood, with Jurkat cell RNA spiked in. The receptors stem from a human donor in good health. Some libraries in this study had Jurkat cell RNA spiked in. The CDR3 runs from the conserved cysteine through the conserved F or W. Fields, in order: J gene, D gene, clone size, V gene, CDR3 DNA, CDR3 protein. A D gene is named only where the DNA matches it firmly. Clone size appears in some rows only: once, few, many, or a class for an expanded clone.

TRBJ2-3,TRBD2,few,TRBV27,TGTGCCACCAGACTAGCGGGTAGCACAGATACGCAGTATTTT,CATRLAGSTDTQYF
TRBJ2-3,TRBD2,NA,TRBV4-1,TGCGCCCGCAGCCAAGAAGGACTAGCCTATACGCAGTATTTT,CARSQEGLAYTQYF
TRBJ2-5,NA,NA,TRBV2,TGTGCCAGCAGTGATTGGACAAGCCAGCAGTTTGCCCAGTACTTC,CASSDWTSQQFAQYF
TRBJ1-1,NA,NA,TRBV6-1,TGTGCCAGCGAGATCATCGGCAGGCTGAACACTGAAGCTTTCTTT,CASEIIGRLNTEAFF
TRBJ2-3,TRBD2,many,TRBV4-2,TGTGCCAGCAGCATCCAGCGGGAGGCCATTCAGGATACGCAGTATTTT,CASSIQREAIQDTQYF
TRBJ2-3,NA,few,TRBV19,TGTGCCAGTAGCCTACTGGAGGGGGGCACAGGTACGCAGTATTTT,CASSLLEGGTGTQYF
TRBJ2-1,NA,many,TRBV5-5,TGTGCCAGCAGCTATGGTAGCGAAGGGGAGCAGTTCTTC,CASSYGSEGEQFF
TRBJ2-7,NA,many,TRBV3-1,TGTGCCAGCAGCGAAGTGGACAGCTCCTACGAGCAGTACTTC,CASSEVDSSYEQYF
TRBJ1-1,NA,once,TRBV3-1,TGTGCCAGCAGCCACGTCCTGGAGCCTGGAGCTTTCTTT,CASSHVLEPGAFF
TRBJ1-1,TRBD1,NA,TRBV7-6,TGTGCCAGCAGCGGACAGGGGAGCTCTGAAGCTTTCTTT,CASSGQGSSEAFF
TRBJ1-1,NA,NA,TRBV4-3,TGCGCCAGCAGCCAAGAGGGGGCGAAGACTGAAGCTTTCTTT,CASSQEGAKTEAFF
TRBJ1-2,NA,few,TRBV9,TGTGCCAGCAGGGGACCGGACCCTACTGGGTATGGCTACACCTTC,CASRGPDPTGYGYTF
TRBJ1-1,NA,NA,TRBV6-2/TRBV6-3,TGTGCCAGCAGTTACTTCCAAGAGGGCACTGAAGCTTTCTTT,CASSYFQEGTEAFF
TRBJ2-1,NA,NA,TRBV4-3,TGCGCCAGCAGCCAAGATCCCTCAGCTGAGCAGTTCTTC,CASSQDPSAEQFF
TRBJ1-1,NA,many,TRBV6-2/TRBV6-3,TGTGCCAGCTCCTGGAGCATGAACACTGAAGCTTTCTTT,CASSWSMNTEAFF
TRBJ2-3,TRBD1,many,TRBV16,TGTGCCAGCAGCCAATTGACAGGGGGCGCGACAGATACGCAGTATTTT,CASSQLTGGATDTQYF
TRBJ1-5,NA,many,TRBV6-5,TGTGCCAGCAGTTCCCAGGGGCACCAGCCCCAGCATTTT,CASSSQGHQPQHF
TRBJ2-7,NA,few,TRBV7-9,TGTGCCAGCAGCTCCCCGAGGTCTTACGAGCAGTACTTC,CASSSPRSYEQYF
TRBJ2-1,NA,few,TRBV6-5,TGTGCCAGCAACTTACGGGGGGCCAGCAATGAGCAGTTCTTC,CASNLRGASNEQFF
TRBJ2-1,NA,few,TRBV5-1,TGCGTCAGCAGCTTGGCCAATGAGCAGTTCTTC,CVSSLANEQFF
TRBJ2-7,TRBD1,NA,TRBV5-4,TGTGCCAGCAGCACCGGGACAGGACCCTACGAGCAGTACTTC,CASSTGTGPYEQYF
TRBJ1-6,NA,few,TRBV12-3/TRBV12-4,TGTGCCAGCAGTTTTTCCTTGCCAAGCTCCTATAATTCACCCCTCCACTTT,CASSFSLPSSYNSPLHF
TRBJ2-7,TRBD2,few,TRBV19,TGTGCCAGTAGTGCCGGGACTAGCGTAATCTACGAGCAGTACTTC,CASSAGTSVIYEQYF